This record covers a single TCR beta chain. This record belongs to a study of blood T cell repertoires in COVID-19. Per the authors' pipeline: Reference gene primers were amplified, and this amplification served to estimate nucleated cell counts. Profiled with immunoSEQ multiplex PCR; TCRdb holds only in-frame clones, not every one. Clone size and V and J calls were adopted from that table, with D and trimming inferred from the DNA. This sample has around 98,000 clones, with roughly 85% found just once. The CDR3 totals 15 residues. J gave up 2 bases and V 6 bases, and 8 bases lay outside the gene matches. CDR1 SGHAT and CDR2 FQNNGV come from the germline V gene.

The sequence came from a man in his 70s with acute or convalescent COVID-19. This chain uses TRBV11-2 with TRBJ2-3, with 7 bases aligning to TRBD1. The sequencing input was peripheral blood. In DNA form, the CDR3 reads TGTGCCAGCAGGTCGACAGGGCAGTCCACAGATACGCAGTATTTT. Encoded protein: CASRSTGQSTDTQYF.